This TCR beta chain originates from a study of blood T cell repertoires in COVID-19. Study-wide background: COVID-19 samples from acute and convalescent phases originated in the United States, Italy and Spain. PBMCs, B-cell-depleted T cells, or T cells provided the cDNA or gDNA that made up the material.

The CDR3 has 12 amino acids. V was trimmed by 3 bases and J by 8 bases, leaving 11 bases between them. Per germline, CDR1 DFQATT and CDR2 SNEGSKA (reference sequence). This table comes from immunoSEQ multiplex PCR, and its TCRdb copy is limited to in-frame clones, with some not included. The sample has fewer than 500,000 clones, roughly four fifths seen once; the top ten hold about 1%. V and J are TRBV20-1 and TRBJ2-1; a weak D match, TRBD2 (5 bases). The sequencing sample was made of peripheral blood. The origin of this receptor is a human donor with acute or convalescent COVID-19. The donor label of this sample is uncertain. DNA for the CDR3: TGCAGTGCTAGTATTGAGCGGTATGAGCAGTTCTTC. Its protein product is CSASIERYEQFF.